This TCR beta chain appears in the sequencing data of a study of blood T cell repertoires in COVID-19. The method was immunoSEQ multiplex PCR; TCRdb's version includes in-frame clones alone and lacks a portion of them. The sample gives roughly 350,000 clones, under 95% of which show up once; less than 3.5% is in the top ten. Trimming left V 3 bases short and J 4 bases short, with 12 bases between. The CDR3 runs to 15 residues. Per germline, CDR1 MNHEY and CDR2 SMNVEV (reference sequence). The receptor was isolated from a woman between 18 and 29 years old who had recovered from COVID-19. The specimen sequenced was peripheral blood. V gene TRBV27 combines with J gene TRBJ1-4; D is ambiguous. The CDR3: CASSFRGKINEKLFF. CDR3 coding DNA: TGTGCCAGCAGTTTTAGAGGGAAGATTAATGAAAAACTGTTTTTT. The whole variable domain, remainder taken from reference TRBV27 and TRBJ1-4, is EAQVTQNPRYLITVTGKKLTVTCSQNMNHEYMSWYRQDPGLGLRQIYYSMNVEVTDKGDVPEGYKVSRKEKRNFPLILESPSPNQTSLYFCASSFRGKINEKLFFGSGTQLSVL.